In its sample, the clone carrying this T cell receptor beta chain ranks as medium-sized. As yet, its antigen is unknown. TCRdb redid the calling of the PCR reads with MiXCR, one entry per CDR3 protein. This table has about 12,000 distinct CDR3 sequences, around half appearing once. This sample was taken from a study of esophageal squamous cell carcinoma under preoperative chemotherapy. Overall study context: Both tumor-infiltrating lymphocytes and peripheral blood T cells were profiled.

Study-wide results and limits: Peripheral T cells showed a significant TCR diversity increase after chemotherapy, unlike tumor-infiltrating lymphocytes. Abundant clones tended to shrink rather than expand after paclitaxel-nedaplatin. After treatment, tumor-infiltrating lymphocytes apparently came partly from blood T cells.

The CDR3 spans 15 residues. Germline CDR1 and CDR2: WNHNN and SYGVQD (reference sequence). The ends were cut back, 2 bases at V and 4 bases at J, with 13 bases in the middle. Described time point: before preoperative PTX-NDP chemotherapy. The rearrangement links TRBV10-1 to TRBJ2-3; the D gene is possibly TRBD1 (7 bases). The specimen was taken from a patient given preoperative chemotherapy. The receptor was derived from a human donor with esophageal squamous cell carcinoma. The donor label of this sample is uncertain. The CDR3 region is CASSEEGQRADTQYF. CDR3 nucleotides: TGCGCCAGCAGTGAGGAGGGACAGCGGGCAGATACGCAGTATTTT.